The clone carrying this T cell receptor beta chain was detected only a few times. Its antigen is still unknown. These data come from a study of T cell repertoires in cytomegalovirus infection. Germline CDR1 reads SGHNT; CDR2 reads YYREEE (reference sequence). Trimming cost V 4 bases and J 1 base; bases outside gene matches: 14. The CDR3 totals 17 residues. A single record per CDR3 protein comes from TCRdb applying MiXCR to the reads. The data show just under 550,000 distinct CDR3 sequences, less than 30% seen once. The study's findings and limits: HLA-C-restricted CMV clonotypes gave the most frequent clonotype in two of eight donors. The study identified carriers of CMV plus the relevant HLA from cumulative public TCR beta family frequency.

The sequenced sample was PBMCs. The J gene is TRBJ2-7, the V gene TRBV5-4; 7 bases are a match to TRBD2. The receptor's source is a human donor in good health (CMV status not recorded). Some clones in this sample may be carry-over from other donors' samples. The CDR3 nucleotides are TGTGCCAGCAGCGCGGGGGTCCAGGGCGCCTTATCCTACGAGCAGTACTTC. Protein product: CASSAGVQGALSYEQYF.